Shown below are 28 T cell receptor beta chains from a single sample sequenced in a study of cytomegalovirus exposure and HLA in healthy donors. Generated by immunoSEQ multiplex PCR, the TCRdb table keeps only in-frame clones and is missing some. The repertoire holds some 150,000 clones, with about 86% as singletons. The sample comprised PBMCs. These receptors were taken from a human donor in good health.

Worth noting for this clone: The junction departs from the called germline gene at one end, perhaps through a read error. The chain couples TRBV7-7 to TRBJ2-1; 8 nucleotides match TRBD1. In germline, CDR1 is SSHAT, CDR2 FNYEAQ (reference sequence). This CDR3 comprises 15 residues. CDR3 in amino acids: CASSLGLTGVNEQFF. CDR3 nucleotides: TGTGCTAGCAGCTTAGGGCTGACAGGGGTAAATGAGCAGTTCTTC.

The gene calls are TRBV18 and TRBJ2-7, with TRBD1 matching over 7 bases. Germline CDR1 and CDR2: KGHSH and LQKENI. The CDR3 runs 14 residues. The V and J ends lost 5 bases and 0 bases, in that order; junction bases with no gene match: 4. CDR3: CASSVPGGSYEQYF. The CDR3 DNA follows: TGTGCCAGCTCAGTGCCAGGGGGCTCCTACGAGCAGTACTTC.

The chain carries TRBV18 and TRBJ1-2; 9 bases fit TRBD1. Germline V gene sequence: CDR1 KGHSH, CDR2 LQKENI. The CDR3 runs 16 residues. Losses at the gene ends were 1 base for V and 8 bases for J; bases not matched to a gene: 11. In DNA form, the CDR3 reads TGTGCCAGCTCACCACTTCAGGACAGGGGAAGAAGGGGCTACACCTTC. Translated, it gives CASSPLQDRGRRGYTF.

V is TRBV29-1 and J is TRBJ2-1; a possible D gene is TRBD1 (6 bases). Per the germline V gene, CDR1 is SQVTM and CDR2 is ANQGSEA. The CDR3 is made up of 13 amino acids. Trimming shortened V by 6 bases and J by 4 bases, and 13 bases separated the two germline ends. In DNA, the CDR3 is TGCAGCGTCTACCCAGGGGTTTACAATGAGCAGTTCTTC. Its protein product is CSVYPGVYNEQFF.

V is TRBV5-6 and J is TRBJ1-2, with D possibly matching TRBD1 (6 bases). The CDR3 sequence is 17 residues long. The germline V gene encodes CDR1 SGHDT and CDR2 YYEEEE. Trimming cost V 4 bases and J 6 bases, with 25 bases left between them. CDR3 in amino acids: CASSLHTYRALGDGYTF. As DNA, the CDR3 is TGTGCCAGCAGCCTCCATACCTACAGGGCACTAGGGGATGGCTACACCTTC. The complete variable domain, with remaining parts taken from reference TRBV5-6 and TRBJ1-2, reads DAGVTQSPTHLIKTRGQQVTLRCSPKSGHDTVSWYQQALGQGPQFIFQYYEEEERQRGNFPDRFSGHQFPNYSSELNVNALLLGDSALYLCASSLHTYRALGDGYTFGSGTRLTVV.

In DNA, the CDR3 is TGTGCCATCAGTGTACAGGGATATGGCTACACCTTC. It translates to CAISVQGYGYTF. V gene TRBV10-3 combines with J gene TRBJ1-2; maybe TRBD1 (6 bases). CDR3 length: 12 residues. V lost 4 bases and J lost 5, with 8 bases in between. Germline V lookup: CDR1 ENHRY, CDR2 SYGVKD.

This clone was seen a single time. DNA for the CDR3: TGTGCCAGCAGTCAGACAGGGACTAACTATGGCTACACCTTC. Amino acids: CASSQTGTNYGYTF. This chain links TRBV7-8 with TRBJ1-2, with 7 bases fitting TRBD1. The germline V gene has CDR1 SGHVS and CDR2 FQNEAQ. V was clipped by 6 bases and J by 0 bases; unmatched bases: 4. CDR3 size: 14 residues.

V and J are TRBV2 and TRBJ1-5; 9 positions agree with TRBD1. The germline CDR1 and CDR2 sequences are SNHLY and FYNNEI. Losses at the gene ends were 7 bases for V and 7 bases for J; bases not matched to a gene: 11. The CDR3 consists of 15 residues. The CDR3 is CASKTGTGPYQPQHF. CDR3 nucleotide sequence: TGTGCCAGCAAGACAGGGACAGGGCCATACCAGCCCCAGCATTTT.

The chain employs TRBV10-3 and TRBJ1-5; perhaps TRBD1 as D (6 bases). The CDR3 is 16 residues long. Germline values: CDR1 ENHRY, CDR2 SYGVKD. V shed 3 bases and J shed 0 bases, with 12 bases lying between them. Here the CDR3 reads CAISDRTATSNQPQHF. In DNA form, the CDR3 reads TGTGCCATCAGTGACCGGACAGCTACTAGCAATCAGCCCCAGCATTTT.

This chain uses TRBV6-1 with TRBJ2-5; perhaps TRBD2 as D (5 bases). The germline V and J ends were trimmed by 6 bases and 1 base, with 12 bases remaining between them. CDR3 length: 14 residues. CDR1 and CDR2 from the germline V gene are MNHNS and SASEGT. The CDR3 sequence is CASRSGGSQETQYF. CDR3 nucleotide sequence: TGTGCCAGCAGGAGCGGAGGCAGCCAAGAGACCCAGTACTTC.

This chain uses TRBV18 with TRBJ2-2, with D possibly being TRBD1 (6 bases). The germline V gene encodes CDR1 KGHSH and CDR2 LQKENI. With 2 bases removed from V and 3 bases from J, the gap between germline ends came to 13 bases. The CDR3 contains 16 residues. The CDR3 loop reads CASSPIGGTHTGELFF. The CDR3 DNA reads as TGTGCCAGCTCACCAATTGGGGGCACTCACACCGGGGAGCTGTTTTTT.

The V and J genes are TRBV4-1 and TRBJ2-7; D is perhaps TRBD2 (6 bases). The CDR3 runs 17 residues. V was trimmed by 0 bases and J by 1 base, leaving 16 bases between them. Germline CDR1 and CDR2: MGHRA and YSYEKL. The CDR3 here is CASSQDRAGMESYEQYF. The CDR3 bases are TGCGCCAGCAGCCAAGATCGTGCGGGGATGGAGTCCTACGAGCAGTACTTC.

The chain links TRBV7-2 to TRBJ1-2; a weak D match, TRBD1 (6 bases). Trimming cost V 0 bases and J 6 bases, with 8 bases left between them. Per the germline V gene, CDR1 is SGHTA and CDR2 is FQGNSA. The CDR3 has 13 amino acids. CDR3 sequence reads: CASSLADSHGYTF. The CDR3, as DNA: TGTGCCAGCAGCTTAGCGGACAGCCATGGCTACACCTTC.

CDR3 DNA: TGTGCCAGCAGCCGACAGGGAACTGGAGGAAACACCATATATTTT. Protein product: CASSRQGTGGNTIYF. J is TRBJ1-3 and V is TRBV5-6; 7 nucleotides align to TRBD1. The CDR3 has 15 amino acids. CDR1 and CDR2 from the germline V gene are SGHDT and YYEEEE. Trimming removed 4 bases from V and 4 bases from J; junction bases left unmatched: 8. The whole variable domain, remainder taken from reference TRBV5-6 and TRBJ1-3, is DAGVTQSPTHLIKTRGQQVTLRCSPKSGHDTVSWYQQALGQGPQFIFQYYEEEERQRGNFPDRFSGHQFPNYSSELNVNALLLGDSALYLCASSRQGTGGNTIYFGEGSWLTVV.

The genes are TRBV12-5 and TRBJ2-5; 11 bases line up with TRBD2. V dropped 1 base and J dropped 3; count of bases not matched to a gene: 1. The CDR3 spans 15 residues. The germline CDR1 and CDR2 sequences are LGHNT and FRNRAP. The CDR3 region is CASGLGLAGKETQYF. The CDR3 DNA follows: TGTGCTAGTGGTTTGGGACTAGCGGGGAAAGAGACCCAGTACTTC.

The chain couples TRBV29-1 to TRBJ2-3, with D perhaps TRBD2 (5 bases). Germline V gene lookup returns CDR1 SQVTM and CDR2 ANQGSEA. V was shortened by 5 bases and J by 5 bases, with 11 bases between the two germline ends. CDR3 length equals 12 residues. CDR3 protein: CSVRSGGDTQYF. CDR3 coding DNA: TGCAGCGTTCGTTCTGGAGGAGATACGCAGTATTTT.

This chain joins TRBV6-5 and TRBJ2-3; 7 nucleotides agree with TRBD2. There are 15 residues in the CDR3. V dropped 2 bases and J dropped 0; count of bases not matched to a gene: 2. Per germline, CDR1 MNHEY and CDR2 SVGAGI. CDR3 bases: TGTGCCAGCAGTTACCAGCGGGGTAGCACAGATACGCAGTATTTT. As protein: CASSYQRGSTDTQYF.

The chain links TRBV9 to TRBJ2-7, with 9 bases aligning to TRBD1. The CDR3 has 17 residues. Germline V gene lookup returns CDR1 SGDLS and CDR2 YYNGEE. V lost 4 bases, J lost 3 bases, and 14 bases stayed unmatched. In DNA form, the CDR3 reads TGTGCCAGCAGCAGAGGCCATGGACAGGGGTGGGTCTACGAGCAGTACTTC. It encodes CASSRGHGQGWVYEQYF.

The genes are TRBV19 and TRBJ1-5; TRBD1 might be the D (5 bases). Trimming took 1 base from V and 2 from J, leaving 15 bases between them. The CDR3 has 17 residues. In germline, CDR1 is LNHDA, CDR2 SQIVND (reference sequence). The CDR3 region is CASSIGGTGVGNQPQHF. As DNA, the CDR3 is TGTGCCAGTAGTATAGGGGGGACGGGAGTAGGCAATCAGCCCCAGCATTTT.

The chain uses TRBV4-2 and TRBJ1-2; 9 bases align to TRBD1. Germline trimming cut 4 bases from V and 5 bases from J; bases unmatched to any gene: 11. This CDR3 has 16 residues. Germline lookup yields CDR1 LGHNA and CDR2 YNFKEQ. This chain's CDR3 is CASSRSGDRALYGYTF. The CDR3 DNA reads TGTGCCAGCAGCCGCAGCGGGGACAGGGCACTTTATGGCTACACCTTC.

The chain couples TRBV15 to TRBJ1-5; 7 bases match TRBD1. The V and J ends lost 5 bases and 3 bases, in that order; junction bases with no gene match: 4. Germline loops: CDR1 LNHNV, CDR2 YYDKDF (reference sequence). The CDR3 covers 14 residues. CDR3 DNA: TGTGCCACCAGCCCCGGACAGGACAATCAGCCCCAGCATTTT. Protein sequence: CATSPGQDNQPQHF.

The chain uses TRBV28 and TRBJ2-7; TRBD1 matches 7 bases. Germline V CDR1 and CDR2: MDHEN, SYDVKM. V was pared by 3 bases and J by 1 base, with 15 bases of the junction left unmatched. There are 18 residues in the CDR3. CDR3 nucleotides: TGTGCCAGCAGTTTTCACCTCTCGTGGGACAGCGTATCCTACGAGCAGTACTTC. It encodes CASSFHLSWDSVSYEQYF.

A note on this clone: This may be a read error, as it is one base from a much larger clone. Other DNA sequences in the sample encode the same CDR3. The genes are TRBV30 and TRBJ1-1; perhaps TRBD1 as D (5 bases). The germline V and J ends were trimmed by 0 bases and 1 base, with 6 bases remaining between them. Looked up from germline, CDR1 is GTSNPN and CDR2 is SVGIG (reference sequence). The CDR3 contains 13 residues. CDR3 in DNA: TGTGCCTGGAGTGTAAGGGGGAACACTGAAGCTTTCTTT. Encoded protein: CAWSVRGNTEAFF.

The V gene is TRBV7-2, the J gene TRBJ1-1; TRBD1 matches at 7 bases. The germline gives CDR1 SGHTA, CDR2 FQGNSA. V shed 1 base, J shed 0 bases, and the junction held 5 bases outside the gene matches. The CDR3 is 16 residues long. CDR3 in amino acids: CASSLDRGRMNTEAFF. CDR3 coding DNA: TGTGCCAGCAGCTTAGACAGGGGCAGAATGAACACTGAAGCTTTCTTT.

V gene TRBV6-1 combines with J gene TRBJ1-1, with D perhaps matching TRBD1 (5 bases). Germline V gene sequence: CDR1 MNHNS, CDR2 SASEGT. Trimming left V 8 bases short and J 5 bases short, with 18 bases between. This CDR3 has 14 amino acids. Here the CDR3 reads CASVRAGKSTEAFF. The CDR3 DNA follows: TGTGCCAGCGTTCGAGCAGGGAAGTCGACTGAAGCTTTCTTT.

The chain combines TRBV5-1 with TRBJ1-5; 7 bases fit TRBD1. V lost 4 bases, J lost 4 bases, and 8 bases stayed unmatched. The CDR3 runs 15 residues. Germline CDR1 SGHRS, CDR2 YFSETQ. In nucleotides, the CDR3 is TGCGCCAGCAGCCTAGCGGGACAGATTAATCAGCCCCAGCATTTT. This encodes CASSLAGQINQPQHF.

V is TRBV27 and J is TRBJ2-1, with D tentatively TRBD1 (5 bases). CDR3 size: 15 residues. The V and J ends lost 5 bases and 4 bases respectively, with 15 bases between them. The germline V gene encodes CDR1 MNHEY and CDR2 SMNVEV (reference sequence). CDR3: CASSLSEDNYNEQFF. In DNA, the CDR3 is TGTGCCAGCAGTCTCTCAGAGGACAATTACAATGAGCAGTTCTTC.

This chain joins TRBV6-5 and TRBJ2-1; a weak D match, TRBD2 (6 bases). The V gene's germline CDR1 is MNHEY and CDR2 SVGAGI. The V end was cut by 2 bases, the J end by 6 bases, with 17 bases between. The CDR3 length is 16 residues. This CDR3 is CASSYASRRDRNEQFF. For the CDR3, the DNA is TGTGCCAGCAGTTACGCGTCTCGGAGGGACCGCAATGAGCAGTTCTTC.